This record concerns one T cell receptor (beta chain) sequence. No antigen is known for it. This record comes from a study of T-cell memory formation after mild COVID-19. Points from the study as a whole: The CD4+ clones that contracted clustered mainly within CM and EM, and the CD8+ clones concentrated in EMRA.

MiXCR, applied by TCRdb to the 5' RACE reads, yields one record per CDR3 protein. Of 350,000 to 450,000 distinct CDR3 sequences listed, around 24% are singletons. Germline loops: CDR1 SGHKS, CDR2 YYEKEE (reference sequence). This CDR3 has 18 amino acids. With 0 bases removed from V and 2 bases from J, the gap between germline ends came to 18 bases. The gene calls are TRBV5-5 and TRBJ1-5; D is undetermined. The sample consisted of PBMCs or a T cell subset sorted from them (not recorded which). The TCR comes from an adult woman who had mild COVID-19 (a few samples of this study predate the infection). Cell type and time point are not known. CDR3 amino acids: CASSLDPRGRYGNQPQHF. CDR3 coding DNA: TGTGCCAGCAGCTTGGACCCGAGAGGCCGGTATGGCAATCAGCCCCAGCATTTT.